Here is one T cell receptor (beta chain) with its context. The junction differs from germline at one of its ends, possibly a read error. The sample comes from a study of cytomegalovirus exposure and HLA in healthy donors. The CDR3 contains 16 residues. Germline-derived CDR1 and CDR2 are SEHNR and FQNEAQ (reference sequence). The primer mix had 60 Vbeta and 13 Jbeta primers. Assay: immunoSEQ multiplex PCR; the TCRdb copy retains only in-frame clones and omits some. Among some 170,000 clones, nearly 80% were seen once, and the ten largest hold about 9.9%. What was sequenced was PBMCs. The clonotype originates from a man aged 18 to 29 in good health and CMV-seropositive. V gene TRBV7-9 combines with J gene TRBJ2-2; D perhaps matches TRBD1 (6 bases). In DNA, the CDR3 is TGTTCCAGCAGCAATCGGGACACCCGTGTCAGCGGGGAGCTGTTTTTT. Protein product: CSSSNRDTRVSGELFF. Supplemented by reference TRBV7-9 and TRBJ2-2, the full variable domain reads DTGVSQNPRHKITKRGQNVTFRCDPISEHNRLYWYRQTLGQGPEFLTYFQNEAQLEKSRLLSDRFSAERPKGSFSTLEIQRTEQGDSAMYLCSSSNRDTRVSGELFFGEGSRLTVL.